Listed below are T cell receptor beta chains from one sample, sequenced in a study of graft-versus-host responses after intestinal transplantation. Profiling relied on immunoSEQ multiplex PCR, and the TCRdb table lists in-frame clones only, not all of them. The sample has some 90,000 clones, around 80% seen once. Their specific antigens are unknown. Sequencing was performed on unstimulated CD4+ T cells sorted from spleen or lymph node cells, taken before intestinal transplant. The receptor set was obtained from a human donor who received an intestinal transplant. Each CDR3 is given with its conserved first and last residue. Each record gives: CDR3 length, J gene, V gene, CDR3 protein.

>16|-|TRBV25-1
CASSEGLAGASYEQYF
>17|TRBJ2-1|TRBV18
CASSPLPGLAGYNEQFF
>14|TRBJ1-2|TRBV28
CASTQTGVNYGYTF
>13|TRBJ1-6|TRBV30
CAWSYGEWPPLHF
>13|TRBJ1-4|TRBV30
CASTGTGKEKLFF
>13|TRBJ1-3|TRBV11-2
CASSSDRGNTIYF
>15|TRBJ2-7|TRBV9
CASSVGNSLTYEQYF
>13|TRBJ1-5|TRBV2
CASSDRSPQPQHF
>15|TRBJ2-7|TRBV6-1
CASRLAGGSSYEQYF
>16|TRBJ2-1|TRBV25-1
CASSEPGSGTSDEQFF
>13|TRBJ1-1|TRBV5-1
CASSRPDSVYAFF
>16|TRBJ2-7|TRBV7-9
CASSTPGGRRGYEQYF
>13|TRBJ2-5|TRBV5-1
CASRQGSGQTQYF
>13|TRBJ1-1|TRBV5-1
CASSKDRHTEAFF
>19|TRBJ2-7|TRBV7-8
CASSVYRGPRREEAYEQYF
>14|TRBJ2-6|TRBV6-4
CASSGYSGANVLTF
>16|TRBJ2-3|TRBV18
CASSPGTGTNTDTQYF
>15|TRBJ1-3|TRBV4-3
CASSRGGSSGNTIYF
>15|TRBJ2-3|TRBV28
CASSLGGLFADTQYF
>15|TRBJ1-6|TRBV19
CASSRQGEGNSPLHF
>15|TRBJ2-5|TRBV6-1
CASREGAGAPATQYF
>13|TRBJ2-7|TRBV14
CASRPGGSHEQYF
>14|TRBJ2-1|TRBV28
CASSPASGGSEQFF
>14|TRBJ1-4|TRBV10-2
CASSVDSNNEKLFF
>15|TRBJ1-2|TRBV25-1
CASSFSGSSSTGYTF
>15|TRBJ1-2|TRBV29-1
CSVLQGANSNYGYTF
>12|TRBJ1-1|TRBV30
CAWSVRQGVTFF
>17|TRBJ2-1|TRBV6-1
CASSDAAGGLGGREQFF
>11|TRBJ2-1|TRBV28
CATRADNEQFF
>16|TRBJ2-5|TRBV7-9
CASSLAAYLTGETQYF
>16|TRBJ2-1|TRBV27
CASSSLASGRTNEQFF
>17|TRBJ2-1|TRBV2
CASSERASGGSYNEQFF
>14|TRBJ2-1|TRBV5-1
CASSFGLVSDEQFF
>15|TRBJ1-5|TRBV6-6
CASSYGTGGNQPQHF
>12|TRBJ2-7|TRBV27
CASSPPAGEQYF
>17|TRBJ2-3|TRBV28
CASSTYSGGAGTDTQYF
>14|TRBJ2-3|TRBV2
CASSGEFGADTQYF
>14|TRBJ2-1|TRBV5-1
CASSLSTRHNEQFF
>14|TRBJ2-7|TRBV28
CASQTIGPAYEQYF
>14|TRBJ2-1|TRBV18
CASSPSSGYNEQFF
>15|TRBJ2-7|TRBV7-9
CASRPGTGARYEQYF
>14|TRBJ1-1|TRBV5-1
CASTIRGGDAEAFF
>17|TRBJ2-1|TRBV2
CASRGQGTSGGANEQFF
>12|TRBJ2-3|TRBV6-6
CASSSPTDTQYF
>15|TRBJ2-7|TRBV27
CASSLRWGDYYEQYF
>14|TRBJ2-3|TRBV5-1
CASSWDYSPDTQYF
>13|TRBJ2-7|TRBV28
CASSLRTRREQYF
>15|-|TRBV29-1
CSATGTSGATYEQYF
>16|TRBJ2-2|TRBV4-1
CASSQVGQRLTGELFF
>15|TRBJ2-2|TRBV2
CASSDRLAGIGELFF
>15|TRBJ2-5|TRBV15
CATSLPPGAGETQYF
>17|TRBJ2-3|TRBV5-1
CASSSLSSGGATDTQYF
>15|TRBJ1-1|TRBV18
CASSPTGVKNTEAFF
>15|TRBJ2-1|TRBV11-3
CASSLSGQPYNEQFF
>14|TRBJ1-1|TRBV18
CAGSPMGEGTEAFF
>15|TRBJ1-5|TRBV6-5
CASSYSPGKGQPQHF
>15|TRBJ1-1|TRBV11-2
CASSRLRSPNTEAFF
>14|TRBJ2-7|TRBV5-1
CASSLTSGAYEQYF
>16|TRBJ2-5|TRBV5-1
CASSQGSAGIQETQYF
>15|TRBJ2-1|TRBV5-6
CASRPGLAGHGEQFF